Below, 15 T cell receptor beta chains from the same sample are listed, as sequenced in a study of blood T cells in healthy people across ages. For the second PCR, which ran for roughly 7 to 11 cycles, a sample-barcoded 5' primer and a J-beta primer mix were used. TCRdb redid the calling of the 5' RACE reads with MiXCR, one entry per CDR3 protein. The sample has some 1.8 million distinct CDR3 sequences, more than 35% seen once; the top ten hold 20% to 25%. The specimen was blood. The receptor source for this set is a human donor in good health.

This clonotype has more than one count but fewer than ten. As DNA, the CDR3 is TGCGCCAGCAGCCCCGCTAAGTCGACAGGAGTCAATCAGCCCCAGCATTTT. Its protein is CASSPAKSTGVNQPQHF. This sequence joins TRBV5-1 and TRBJ1-5, with D perhaps TRBD1 (6 bases). With 4 bases removed from V and 3 bases from J, the gap between germline ends came to 20 bases. The V gene's germline CDR1 is SGHRS and CDR2 YFSETQ. This CDR3 comprises 17 residues.

The rearrangement links TRBV15 to TRBJ2-5; D possibly corresponds to TRBD2 (7 bases). The J call may not be correct, given that the DNA end is closer to TRBJ2-7. This CDR3 region has 15 residues. CDR1 is LNHNV, CDR2 YYDKDF, per germline (reference sequence). CDR3 loop: CATSREGGGPYEQYF. The CDR3 DNA reads TGTGCCACCAGCAGAGAGGGGGGGGGGCCCTACGAGCAGTACTTC.

The chain joins TRBV24-1 to TRBJ1-5, with 7 positions matching TRBD1. Germline CDR1 reads KGHDR; CDR2 reads SFDVKD. The CDR3 is made up of 13 amino acids. The junction had 6 bases not matched to a gene; V was cut back by 7 bases and J by 7 bases. The CDR3 is CATSFDRDQPQHF. As DNA, the CDR3 is TGTGCCACCAGCTTTGACAGGGACCAGCCCCAGCATTTT.

The J gene is TRBJ1-2, the V gene TRBV7-9, with TRBD1 matching over 12 bases. CDR3 length: 18 amino acids. Per germline, CDR1 SEHNR and CDR2 FQNEAQ (reference sequence). The junction had 15 bases not matched to a gene; V was cut back by 5 bases and J by 5 bases. CDR3 protein: CASSHRRDRGLNEYGYTF. The CDR3 bases are TGTGCCAGCAGCCACCGCCGGGACAGGGGGCTGAATGAGTATGGCTACACCTTC.

The V and J genes are TRBV5-1 and TRBJ1-1, with TRBD1 matching 8 bases. J gave up 1 base and V 0 bases, and 5 bases lay outside the gene matches. This CDR3 region has 16 residues. CDR1 and CDR2 (germline): SGHRS, YFSETQ. The CDR3 protein is CASSLEAGGANTEAFF. CDR3 nucleotide sequence: TGCGCCAGCAGCTTGGAGGCAGGGGGCGCGAACACTGAAGCTTTCTTT. The full variable domain, its missing parts supplied by reference TRBV5-1 and TRBJ1-1, is KAGVTQTPRYLIKTRGQQVTLSCSPISGHRSVSWYQQTPGQGLQFLFEYFSETQRNKGNFPGRFSGRQFSNSRSEMNVSTLELGDSALYLCASSLEAGGANTEAFFGQGTRLTVV.

This clonotype was seen more than once but under ten times. The V gene is TRBV12-3 or TRBV12-4, the J gene TRBJ1-1, with D possibly TRBD1 on 6 matching bases. Trimming shortened V by 1 base and J by 1 base, and 10 bases separated the two germline ends. CDR3 length: 15 amino acids. CDR3 bases: TGTGCCAGCAGTTTAGAGGCGGGGGCGAACACTGAAGCTTTCTTT. Its protein product is CASSLEAGANTEAFF.

The rearrangement links TRBV6-2 or TRBV6-3 to TRBJ1-2; 7 bases are shared with TRBD1. This CDR3 comprises 14 residues. Germline lookup yields CDR1 MNHEY and CDR2 SVGEGT. Trimming at V came to 6 bases and at J to 6 bases, leaving 10 bases not matched to a gene. This CDR3 reads CASREQGSYDGYTF. In DNA, the CDR3 is TGTGCCAGCAGGGAACAGGGGTCATACGATGGCTACACCTTC.

The table lists this clonotype with a few counts. The chain has TRBV20-1 and TRBJ2-3, with a tentative D call TRBD1 (6 bases). This CDR3 contains 16 residues. V dropped 1 base and J dropped 3 bases, with 17 bases sitting between them. CDR1 DFQATT and CDR2 SNEGSKA come from the germline V gene (reference sequence). In DNA, the CDR3 is TGCAGTGCTAGAGTTGGTCCAGGGGTGGCGACAGATACGCAGTATTTT. Its translation is CSARVGPGVATDTQYF.

The V and J genes are TRBV24-1 and TRBJ2-7; TRBD2 agrees at 8 bases. The trim removed 4 bases at V and 0 bases at J, leaving 4 bases unmatched. CDR3 size: 15 residues. Germline CDR1 KGHDR, CDR2 SFDVKD. CDR3 loop: CATSESGTSSYEQYF. The CDR3 nucleotides are TGTGCCACCAGTGAATCCGGGACTAGCTCCTACGAGCAGTACTTC.

This clonotype was detected only a few times. The chain couples TRBV6-5 to TRBJ1-2; 9 nucleotides align to TRBD1. CDR1 is MNHEY, CDR2 SVGAGI, per germline. V was clipped by 6 bases and J by 8 bases; unmatched bases: 10. The CDR3 length is 14 residues. This chain's CDR3 is CASRPTQGASGYTF. CDR3 nucleotide sequence: TGTGCCAGCAGACCAACACAGGGGGCCAGCGGCTACACCTTC.

This clonotype appeared a few times. V gene TRBV6-6 combines with J gene TRBJ1-4, with D unclear. In germline, CDR1 is MNHNY, CDR2 SVGAGI (reference sequence). Trimming removed 6 bases at V and 8 bases at J, with 16 bases between. This CDR3 region has 14 residues. The CDR3 nucleotides are TGTGCCAGCAGACTCCGAAGGCGAGAAGAAAAACTGTTTTTT. Amino acid sequence: CASRLRRREEKLFF.

This chain connects TRBV20-1 to TRBJ2-6, with D possibly matching TRBD1 (5 bases). The CDR3 loop spans 16 amino acids. CDR1 and CDR2 (germline): DFQATT, SNEGSKA (reference sequence). Trimming pared 3 bases from V and 1 base from J, leaving 13 bases between. The DNA of the CDR3 is TGCAGTGCTAGGTCTGGGTCAGGGTCTGGGGCCAACGTCCTGACTTTC. It encodes CSARSGSGSGANVLTF.

The chain links TRBV30 to TRBJ1-5; D is possibly TRBD1 (6 bases). Germline V gene sequence: CDR1 GTSNPN, CDR2 SVGIG (reference sequence). Deletions cut 1 base from V and 0 bases from J, with 16 bases between. This CDR3 is built from 17 residues. The CDR3 nucleotides read TGTGCCTGGAGTGCCGTCCGGGACACCCGTAGCAATCAGCCCCAGCATTTT. It is translated as CAWSAVRDTRSNQPQHF.

The V call is TRBV29-1, the J call TRBJ1-2, with 10 bases lining up with TRBD1. The germline gives CDR1 SQVTM, CDR2 ANQGSEA. This CDR3 comprises 13 residues. The ends lost 2 bases at V and 6 bases at J; junction bases unmatched: 3. This CDR3 reads CSVEPGTGDGYTF. In DNA, the CDR3 is TGCAGCGTTGAACCCGGGACAGGGGATGGCTACACCTTC.

This clonotype was detected only a few times. The V gene is TRBV7-2, the J gene TRBJ2-7; the D gene is possibly TRBD1 (5 bases). This CDR3 has 14 amino acids. Between the trimmed V and J ends, which lost 5 bases and 2 bases, there was a span of 13 bases. Germline loops: CDR1 SGHTA, CDR2 FQGNSA. The DNA of the CDR3 is TGTGCCAGCAGCCTTACGACAGTTACCTACGAGCAGTACTTC. Its protein is CASSLTTVTYEQYF.